Below are 8 T cell receptor beta chains sequenced from a single sample in a study of Ad26.COV2.S vaccination and SARS-CoV-2 variants. Treatment noted: some 20 received Ad26.COV2.S at low or high dose, single or two shots; about 5 received placebo; per-sample allocation not given. At day 63 after the first vaccine or placebo injection, samples were drawn. TCRdb keeps only in-frame clones here, not all; method: immunoSEQ multiplex PCR. The table lists about 240,000 clones, approximately 90% of them singletons, with around 10% in the top ten. The sample consisted of peripheral blood, taken in a trial of Ad26.COV2.S vaccine versus placebo. The receptors shown here come from a person aged 18 to 65 who received the Ad26.COV2.S COVID-19 vaccine or a placebo.

The chain uses TRBV4-3 and TRBJ1-1, with TRBD1 as a possible D gene (5 bases). This CDR3 spans 15 amino acids. V was cut by 0 bases and J by 1 base, with 9 bases left in between. Germline CDR1 LGHNA, CDR2 YSLEER. The CDR3 DNA is TGCGCCAGCAGCCAAGAGACAGCGAAGAACACTGAAGCTTTCTTT. Protein sequence: CASSQETAKNTEAFF.

V is TRBV7-9 and J is TRBJ1-4, with TRBD1 matching 8 bases. Germline values: CDR1 SEHNR, CDR2 FQNEAQ (reference sequence). V shed 4 bases, J shed 0 bases, and the junction held 4 bases outside the gene matches. The CDR3 is made up of 16 amino acids. This chain's CDR3 is CASSSGTGATNEKLFF. In DNA, the CDR3 is TGTGCCAGCAGCTCCGGGACAGGAGCAACTAATGAAAAACTGTTTTTT.

This clone was seen only once. The J gene is TRBJ2-7, the V gene TRBV15; a weak D match, TRBD1 (5 bases). V was cut by 0 bases and J by 3 bases, with 12 bases left in between. The CDR3 runs to 15 residues. CDR1 and CDR2 from the germline V gene are LNHNV and YYDKDF (reference sequence). The CDR3 protein is CATSRDRGHLYEQYF. The CDR3 nucleotides are TGTGCCACCAGCAGAGATAGGGGCCACCTCTACGAGCAGTACTTC.

About this clone itself: An end of the junction differs from the germline gene, which may be a read error. The J gene is TRBJ2-5, the V gene TRBV7-8; D remains unclear. Germline V gene lookup returns CDR1 SGHVS and CDR2 FQNEAQ. This CDR3 region has 12 residues. As DNA, the CDR3 is TGTGCCAGCAGCTTTTCGAGAGAGGCCCAGTACTTC. This encodes CASSFSREAQYF.

The chain employs TRBV5-4 and TRBJ2-5; D could derive from TRBD1 or TRBD2 (5 bases each). The CDR3 is 16 residues long. V was clipped by 4 bases and J by 4 bases, with 20 bases between them. Germline V gene data show CDR1 as SGHNT and CDR2 as YYREEE (reference sequence). The CDR3 spells CASSPGTEGGRETQYF. Here the CDR3 DNA reads TGTGCCAGCAGCCCCGGGACCGAGGGTGGTCGAGAGACCCAGTACTTC.

The chain carries TRBV9 and TRBJ2-3, with 15 nucleotides matching TRBD2. The CDR3 runs 18 residues. V was clipped by 2 bases and J by 3 bases; unmatched bases: 7. Germline CDR1 SGDLS, CDR2 YYNGEE. The CDR3 protein is CASSVGTSGRSGTDTQYF. The CDR3, as DNA: TGTGCCAGCAGCGTGGGGACTAGCGGGAGGTCGGGGACAGATACGCAGTATTTT.

J is TRBJ1-1 and V is TRBV2; 8 bases agree with TRBD1. Per the germline V gene, CDR1 is SNHLY and CDR2 is FYNNEI. The CDR3 has 13 residues. J lost 3 bases, V lost 6 bases, and 3 bases had no gene match. In DNA, the CDR3 is TGTGCCAGCAGGGCACAGGGGGACACTGAAGCTTTCTTT. This sequence encodes CASRAQGDTEAFF.

V usage is TRBV28 and J usage is TRBJ2-7, with 7 bases matching TRBD1. CDR1 and CDR2 from the germline V gene are MDHEN and SYDVKM. This CDR3 region has 15 residues. With 2 bases clipped from V and 2 bases from J, the junction kept 6 bases outside the gene matches. The CDR3 DNA sequence: TGTGCCAGCAGTTTAGTGCTGGGACAGACCTACGAGCAGTACTTC. Residues: CASSLVLGQTYEQYF.